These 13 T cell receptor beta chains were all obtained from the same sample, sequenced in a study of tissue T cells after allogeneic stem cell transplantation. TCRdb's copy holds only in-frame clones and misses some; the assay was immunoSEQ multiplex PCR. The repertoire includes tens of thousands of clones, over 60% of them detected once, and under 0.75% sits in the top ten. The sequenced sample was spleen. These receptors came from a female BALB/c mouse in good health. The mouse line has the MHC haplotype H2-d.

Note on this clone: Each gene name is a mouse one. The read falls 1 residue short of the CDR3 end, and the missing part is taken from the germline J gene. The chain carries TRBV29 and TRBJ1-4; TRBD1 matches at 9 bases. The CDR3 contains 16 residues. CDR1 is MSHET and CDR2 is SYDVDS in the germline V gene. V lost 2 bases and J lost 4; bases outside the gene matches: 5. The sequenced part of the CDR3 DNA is TGTGCTAGCAGTTTACCGGGACAGGGTGACAACGAAAGATTATTT. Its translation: CASSLPGQGDNERLF. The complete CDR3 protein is CASSLPGQGDNERLFF.

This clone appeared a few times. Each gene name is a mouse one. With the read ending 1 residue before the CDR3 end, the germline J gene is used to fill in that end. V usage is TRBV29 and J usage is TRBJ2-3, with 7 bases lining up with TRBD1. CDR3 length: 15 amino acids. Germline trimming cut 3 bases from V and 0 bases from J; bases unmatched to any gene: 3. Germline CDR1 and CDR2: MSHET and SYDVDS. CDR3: CASSFRQGSAETLYF. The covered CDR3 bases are TGTGCTAGCAGTTTCCGACAGGGTAGTGCAGAAACGCTGTAT. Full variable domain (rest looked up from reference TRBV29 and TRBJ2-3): DMKVTQMPRYLIKRMGENVLLECGQDMSHETMYWYRQDPGLGLQLIYISYDVDSNSEGDIPKGYRVSRKKREHFSLILDSAKTNQTSVYFCASSFRQGSAETLYFGSGTRLTVL.

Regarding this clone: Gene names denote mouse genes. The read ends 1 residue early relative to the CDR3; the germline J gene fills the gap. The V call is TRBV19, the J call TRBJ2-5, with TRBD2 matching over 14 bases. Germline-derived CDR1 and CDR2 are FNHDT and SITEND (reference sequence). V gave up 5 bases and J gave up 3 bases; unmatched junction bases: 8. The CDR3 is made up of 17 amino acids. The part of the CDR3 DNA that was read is TGTGCCAGCAGCCCAGGGACTGGGGGGGCGCGGCAAGACACCCAGTAC. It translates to CASSPGTGGARQDTQY. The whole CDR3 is CASSPGTGGARQDTQYF.

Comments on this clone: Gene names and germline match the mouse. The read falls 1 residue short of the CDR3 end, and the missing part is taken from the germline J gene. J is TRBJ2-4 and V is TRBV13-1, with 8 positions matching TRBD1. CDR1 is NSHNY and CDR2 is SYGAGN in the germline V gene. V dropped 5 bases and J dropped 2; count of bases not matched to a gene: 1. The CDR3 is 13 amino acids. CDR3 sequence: CASSRGLQNTLYF. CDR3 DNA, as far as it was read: TGTGCCAGCAGCAGGGGGCTTCAAAACACCTTGTAC.

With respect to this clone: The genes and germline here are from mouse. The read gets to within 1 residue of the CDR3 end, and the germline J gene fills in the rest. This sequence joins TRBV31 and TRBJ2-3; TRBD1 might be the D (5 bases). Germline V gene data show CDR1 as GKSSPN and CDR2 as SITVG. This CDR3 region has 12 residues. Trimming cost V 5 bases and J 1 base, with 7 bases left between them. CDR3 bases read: TGTGCCTGGGGCAGGGGTGCAGAAACGCTGTAT. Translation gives CAWGRGAETLY. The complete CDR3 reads CAWGRGAETLYF.

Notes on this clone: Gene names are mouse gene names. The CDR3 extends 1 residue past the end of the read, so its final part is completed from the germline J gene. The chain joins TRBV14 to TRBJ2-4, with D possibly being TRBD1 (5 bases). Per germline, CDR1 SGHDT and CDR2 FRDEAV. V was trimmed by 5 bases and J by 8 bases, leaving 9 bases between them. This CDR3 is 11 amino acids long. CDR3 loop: CASSPGRTLYF. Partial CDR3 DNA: TGTGCCAGCAGCCCAGGGCGCACCTTGTAC.

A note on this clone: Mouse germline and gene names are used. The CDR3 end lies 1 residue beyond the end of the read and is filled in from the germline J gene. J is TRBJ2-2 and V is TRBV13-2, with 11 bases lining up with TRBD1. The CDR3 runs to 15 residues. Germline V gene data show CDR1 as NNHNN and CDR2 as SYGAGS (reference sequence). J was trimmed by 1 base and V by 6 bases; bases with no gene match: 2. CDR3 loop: CASAGTGGNTGQLYF. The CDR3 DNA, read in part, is TGTGCCAGCGCTGGGACAGGGGGAAACACCGGGCAGCTCTAC.

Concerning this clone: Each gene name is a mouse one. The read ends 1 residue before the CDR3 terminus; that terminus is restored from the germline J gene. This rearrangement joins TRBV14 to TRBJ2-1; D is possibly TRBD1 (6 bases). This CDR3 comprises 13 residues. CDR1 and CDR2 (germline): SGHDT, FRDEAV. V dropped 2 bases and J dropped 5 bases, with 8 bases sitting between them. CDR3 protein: CASSLGQNAEQFF. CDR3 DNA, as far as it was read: TGTGCCAGCAGTTTGGGACAAAATGCTGAGCAGTTC.

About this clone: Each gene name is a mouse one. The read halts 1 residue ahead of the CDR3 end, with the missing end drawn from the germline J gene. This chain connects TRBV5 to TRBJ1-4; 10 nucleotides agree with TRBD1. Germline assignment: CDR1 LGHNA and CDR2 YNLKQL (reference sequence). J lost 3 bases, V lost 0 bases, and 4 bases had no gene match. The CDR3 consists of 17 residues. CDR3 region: CASSQDAGTGANERLFF. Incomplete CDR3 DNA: TGTGCCAGCAGCCAAGACGCCGGGACAGGGGCCAACGAAAGATTATTT.

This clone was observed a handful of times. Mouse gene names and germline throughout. The covered CDR3 bases are TGTGCTAGCAGATACAGGGGGAGCTCCTATGAACAGTAC. This translates into CASRYRGSSYEQY. The complete CDR3 sequence is CASRYRGSSYEQYF. This chain links TRBV29 with TRBJ2-7; TRBD1 aligns across 8 bases. Read coverage stops 1 residue before the CDR3 terminus; the germline J gene supplies the remainder. Germline V gene data show CDR1 as MSHET and CDR2 as SYDVDS. Trimming at V came to 6 bases and at J to 0 bases, leaving 4 bases not matched to a gene. There are 14 residues in the CDR3.

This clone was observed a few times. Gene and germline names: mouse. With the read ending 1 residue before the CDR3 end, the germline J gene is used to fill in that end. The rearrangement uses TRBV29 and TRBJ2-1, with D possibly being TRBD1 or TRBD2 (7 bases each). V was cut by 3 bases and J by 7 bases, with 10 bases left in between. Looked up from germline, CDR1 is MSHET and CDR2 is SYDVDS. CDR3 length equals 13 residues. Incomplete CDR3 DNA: TGTGCTAGCAGTTTCCAGGGGGGGGCTGAGCAGTTC. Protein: CASSFQGGAEQF. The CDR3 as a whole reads CASSFQGGAEQFF.

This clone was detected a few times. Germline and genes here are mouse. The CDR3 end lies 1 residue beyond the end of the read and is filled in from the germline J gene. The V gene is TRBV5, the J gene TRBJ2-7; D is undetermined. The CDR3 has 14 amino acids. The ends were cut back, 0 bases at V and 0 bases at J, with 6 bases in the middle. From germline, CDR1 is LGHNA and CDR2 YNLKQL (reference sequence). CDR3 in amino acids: CASSQEGSSYEQYF. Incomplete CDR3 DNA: TGTGCCAGCAGCCAAGAAGGGAGCTCCTATGAACAGTAC.

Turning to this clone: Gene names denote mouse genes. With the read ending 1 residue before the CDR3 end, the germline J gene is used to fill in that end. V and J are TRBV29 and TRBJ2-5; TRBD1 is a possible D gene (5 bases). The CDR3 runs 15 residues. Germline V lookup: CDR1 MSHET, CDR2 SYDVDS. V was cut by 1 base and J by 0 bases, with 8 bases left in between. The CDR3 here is CASSLLTVNQDTQYF. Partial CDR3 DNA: TGTGCTAGCAGTTTATTGACAGTTAACCAAGACACCCAGTAC. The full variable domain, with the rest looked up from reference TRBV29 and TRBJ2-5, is DMKVTQMPRYLIKRMGENVLLECGQDMSHETMYWYRQDPGLGLQLIYISYDVDSNSEGDIPKGYRVSRKKREHFSLILDSAKTNQTSVYFCASSLLTVNQDTQYFGPGTRLLVL.